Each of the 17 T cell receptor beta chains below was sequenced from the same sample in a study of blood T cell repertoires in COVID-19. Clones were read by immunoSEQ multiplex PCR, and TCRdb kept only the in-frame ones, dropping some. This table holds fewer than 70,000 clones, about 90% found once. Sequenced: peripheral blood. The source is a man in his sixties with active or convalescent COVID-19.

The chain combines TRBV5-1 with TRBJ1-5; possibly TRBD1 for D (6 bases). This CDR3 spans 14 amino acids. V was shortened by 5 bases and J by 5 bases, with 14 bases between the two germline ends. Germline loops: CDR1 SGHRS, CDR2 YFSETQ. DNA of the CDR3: TGCGCCAGCAGACCGGACAGCCCCGATCAGCCCCAGCATTTT. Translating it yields CASRPDSPDQPQHF.

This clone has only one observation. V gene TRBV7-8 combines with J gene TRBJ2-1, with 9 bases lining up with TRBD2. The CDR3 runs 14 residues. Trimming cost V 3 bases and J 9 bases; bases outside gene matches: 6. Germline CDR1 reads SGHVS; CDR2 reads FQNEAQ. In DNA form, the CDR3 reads TGTGCCAGCAGCTTTCCGGGACTAGCAGCTGAGCAGTTCTTC. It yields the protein CASSFPGLAAEQFF.

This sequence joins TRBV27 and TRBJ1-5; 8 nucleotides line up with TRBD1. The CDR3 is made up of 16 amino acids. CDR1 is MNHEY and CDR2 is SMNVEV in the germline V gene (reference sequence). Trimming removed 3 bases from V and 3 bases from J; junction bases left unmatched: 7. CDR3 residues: CASSFWTGRVNQPQHF. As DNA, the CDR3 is TGTGCCAGCAGTTTTTGGACAGGGAGGGTCAATCAGCCCCAGCATTTT.

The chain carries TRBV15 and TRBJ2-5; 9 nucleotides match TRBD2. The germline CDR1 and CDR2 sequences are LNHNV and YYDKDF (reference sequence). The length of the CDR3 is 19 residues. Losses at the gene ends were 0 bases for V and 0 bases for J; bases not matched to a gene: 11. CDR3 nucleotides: TGTGCCACCAGCAGAGATTTGCCCAAGACTAGCGGATACCAAGAGACCCAGTACTTC. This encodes CATSRDLPKTSGYQETQYF.

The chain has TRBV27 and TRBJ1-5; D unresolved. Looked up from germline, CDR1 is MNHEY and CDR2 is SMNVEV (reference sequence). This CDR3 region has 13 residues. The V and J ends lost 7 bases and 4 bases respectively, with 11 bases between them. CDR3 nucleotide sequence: TGTGCCAGCACCCAGGCCTGGAATCAGCCCCAGCATTTT. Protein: CASTQAWNQPQHF.

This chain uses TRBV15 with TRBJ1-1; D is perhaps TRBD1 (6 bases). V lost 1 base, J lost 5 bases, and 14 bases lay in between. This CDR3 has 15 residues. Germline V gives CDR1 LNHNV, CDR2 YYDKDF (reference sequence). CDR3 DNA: TGTGCCACCAGCAGAGGCGGACAGAGTGGGACTGAAGCTTTCTTT. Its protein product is CATSRGGQSGTEAFF.

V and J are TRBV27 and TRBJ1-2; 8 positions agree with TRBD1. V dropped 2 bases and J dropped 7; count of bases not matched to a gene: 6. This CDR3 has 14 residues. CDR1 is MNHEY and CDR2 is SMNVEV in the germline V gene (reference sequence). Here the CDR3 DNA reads TGTGCCAGCAGTTTACGCGGACAGGGTTTTGGCTACACCTTC. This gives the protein CASSLRGQGFGYTF.

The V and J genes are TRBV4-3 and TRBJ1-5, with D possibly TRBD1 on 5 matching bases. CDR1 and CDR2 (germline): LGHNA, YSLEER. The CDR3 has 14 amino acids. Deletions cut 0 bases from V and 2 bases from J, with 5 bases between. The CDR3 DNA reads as TGCGCCAGCAGCCAAGAAGGGGGCAATCAGCCCCAGCATTTT. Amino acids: CASSQEGGNQPQHF.

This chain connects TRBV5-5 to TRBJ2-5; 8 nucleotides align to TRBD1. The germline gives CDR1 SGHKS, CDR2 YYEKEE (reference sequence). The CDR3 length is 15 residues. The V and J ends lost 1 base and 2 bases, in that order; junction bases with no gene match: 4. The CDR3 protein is CASSLTTGGQETQYF. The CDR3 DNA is TGTGCCAGCAGCTTGACCACAGGGGGGCAAGAGACCCAGTACTTC.

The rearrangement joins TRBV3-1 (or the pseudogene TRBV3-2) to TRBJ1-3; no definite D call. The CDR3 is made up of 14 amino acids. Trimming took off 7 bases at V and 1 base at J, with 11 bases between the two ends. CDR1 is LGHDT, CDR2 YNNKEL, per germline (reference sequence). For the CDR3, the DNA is TGTGCCAGCACCATTCACGGGTCTGGAAACACCATATATTTT. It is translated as CASTIHGSGNTIYF.

The CDR3 coding sequence is TGTGCCAGTAGTATCTCCATCATAGCGGAACCCTACAATGAGCAGTTCTTC. It specifies CASSISIIAEPYNEQFF. The chain carries TRBV19 and TRBJ2-1, with D possibly TRBD2 on 6 matching bases. This CDR3 region has 17 residues. Germline CDR1 reads LNHDA; CDR2 reads SQIVND (reference sequence). V lost 3 bases, J lost 2 bases, and 17 bases lay in between.

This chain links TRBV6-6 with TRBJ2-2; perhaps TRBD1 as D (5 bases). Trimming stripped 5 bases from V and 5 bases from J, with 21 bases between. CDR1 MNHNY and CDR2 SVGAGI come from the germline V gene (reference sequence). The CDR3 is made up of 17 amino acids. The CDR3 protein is CASSPLRVAFGTGELFF. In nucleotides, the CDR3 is TGTGCCAGCAGTCCCCTCAGGGTAGCATTCGGAACCGGGGAGCTGTTTTTT.

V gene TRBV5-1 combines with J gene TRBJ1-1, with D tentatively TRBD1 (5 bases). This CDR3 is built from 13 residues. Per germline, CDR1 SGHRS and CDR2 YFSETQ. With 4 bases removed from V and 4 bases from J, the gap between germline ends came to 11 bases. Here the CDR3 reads CASSLDTLTEAFF. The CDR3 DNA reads TGCGCCAGCAGCCTGGACACCCTCACTGAAGCTTTCTTT.

CDR3 sequence reads: CASSQAGANVLTF. The CDR3 region has the DNA TGCGCCAGCAGCCAAGCGGGGGCCAACGTCCTGACTTTC. The chain employs TRBV4-3 and TRBJ2-6, with D unresolved. CDR1 is LGHNA, CDR2 YSLEER, per germline. The CDR3 extends over 13 amino acids. Trimming took off 1 base at V and 4 bases at J, with 2 bases between the two ends.

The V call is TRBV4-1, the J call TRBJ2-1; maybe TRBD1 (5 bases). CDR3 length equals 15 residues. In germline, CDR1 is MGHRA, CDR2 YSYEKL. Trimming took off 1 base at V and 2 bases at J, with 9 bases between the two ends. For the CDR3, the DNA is TGCGCCAGCAGCCAAGTCGGCAGGGCCTACAATGAGCAGTTCTTC. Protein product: CASSQVGRAYNEQFF.

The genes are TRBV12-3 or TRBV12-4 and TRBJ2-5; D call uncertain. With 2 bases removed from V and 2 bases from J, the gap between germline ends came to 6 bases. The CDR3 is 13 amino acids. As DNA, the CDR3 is TGTGCCAGCAGTTTATTCCAACAAGAGACCCAGTACTTC. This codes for CASSLFQQETQYF.

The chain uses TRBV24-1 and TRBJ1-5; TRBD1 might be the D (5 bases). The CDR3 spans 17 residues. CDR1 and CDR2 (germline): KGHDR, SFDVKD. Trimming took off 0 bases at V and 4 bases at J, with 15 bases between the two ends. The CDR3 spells CATSDLMGGPKNQPQHF. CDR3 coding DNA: TGTGCCACCAGTGATTTGATGGGGGGACCGAAAAATCAGCCCCAGCATTTT.